The 11 T cell receptor beta chains reported below all come from one sample, sequenced in a study of long-term antiretroviral therapy in people with HIV. The run of the v3.0 immunoSEQ assay was at survey level. Sequencing used immunoSEQ multiplex PCR; TCRdb keeps in-frame clones, though not all of them. Of roughly 34,000 clones listed, approximately 84% were seen once; the top ten hold around 4.6%. The material sequenced was unsorted PBMCs, taken approximately 2.9 years before starting antiretroviral therapy. These receptors were taken from a woman aged 25 to 45 with HIV.

The V gene is TRBV10-1, the J gene TRBJ2-7; 8 bases agree with TRBD1. The CDR3 length is 18 residues. Germline V gene sequence: CDR1 WNHNN, CDR2 SYGVQD (reference sequence). Unmatched junction bases numbered 18, after V lost 5 bases and J lost 3 bases. DNA for the CDR3: TGCGCCAGCAGTCCCGGGGGTGTTTTAGGGACAGGAATCTACGAGCAGTACGTC. This translates into CASSPGGVLGTGIYEQYV.

J is TRBJ1-1 and V is TRBV6-1, with D possibly being TRBD1 (5 bases). This CDR3 has 14 residues. V shed 6 bases and J shed 5 bases, with 16 bases lying between them. The germline V gene has CDR1 MNHNS and CDR2 SASEGT. Written as DNA, the CDR3 is TGTGCCAGCAGCGAGGAACAGCGGGGGACTGAAGCTTTCTTT. Translation gives CASSEEQRGTEAFF.

This clone was detected only once. The chain employs TRBV7-2 and TRBJ2-5; 7 bases are shared with TRBD1. This CDR3 has 15 residues. The germline CDR1 and CDR2 sequences are SGHTA and FQGNSA. V shed 5 bases, J shed 4 bases, and the junction held 10 bases outside the gene matches. The CDR3 coding sequence is TGTGCCAGCAGCGCCGCCGGGACAGAGGGAGAGACCCAGTACTTC. Encoded protein: CASSAAGTEGETQYF.

This chain connects TRBV27 to TRBJ1-1, with D perhaps TRBD1 (6 bases). The CDR3 sequence is 15 residues long. Germline V gene sequence: CDR1 MNHEY, CDR2 SMNVEV (reference sequence). The V end lost 5 bases, the J end lost 0 bases, and 13 bases lay between the germline ends. The CDR3 bases are TGTGCCAGCAGTCCCCGAGGACAGCTGAACACTGAAGCTTTCTTT. Residues: CASSPRGQLNTEAFF.

This chain connects TRBV28 to TRBJ1-1, with TRBD1 as a possible D gene (5 bases). This CDR3 spans 12 amino acids. With 2 bases removed from V and 11 bases from J, the gap between germline ends came to 12 bases. Per germline, CDR1 MDHEN and CDR2 SYDVKM. The CDR3 sequence: CASSLVKGNAFF. CDR3 bases: TGTGCCAGCAGTTTAGTAAAGGGGAACGCTTTCTTT.

The chain links TRBV9 to TRBJ2-2, with D possibly being TRBD2 (7 bases). From germline, CDR1 is SGDLS and CDR2 YYNGEE. This CDR3 is built from 17 residues. V lost 4 bases and J 6 bases, leaving 22 bases between the germline ends. The CDR3 region has the DNA TGTGCCAGCAGCCCCGGTTGGCGGGGGCCCGGTCCCGGGGAGCTGTTTTTT. Protein sequence: CASSPGWRGPGPGELFF. Full variable domain (missing parts from reference TRBV9 and TRBJ2-2): DSGVTQTPKHLITATGQRVTLRCSPRSGDLSVYWYQQSLDQGLQFLIQYYNGEERAKGNILERFSAQQFPDLHSELNLSSLELGDSALYFCASSPGWRGPGPGELFFGEGSRLTVL.

This chain connects TRBV10-3 to TRBJ2-6; D tentatively fits TRBD1 or TRBD2 (5 bases each). This CDR3 spans 14 amino acids. Germline values: CDR1 ENHRY, CDR2 SYGVKD. V shed 6 bases and J shed 0 bases, with 6 bases lying between them. In DNA form, the CDR3 reads TGTGCCATCAGGGGGGACTCTGGGGCCAACGTCCTGACTTTC. Translation: CAIRGDSGANVLTF.

The chain recombines TRBV27 with TRBJ2-7, with 7 bases aligning to TRBD1. Germline V lookup: CDR1 MNHEY, CDR2 SMNVEV (reference sequence). This CDR3 has 14 residues. The ends lost 0 bases at V and 3 bases at J; junction bases unmatched: 2. CDR3 region: CASSLSPGGYEQYF. The CDR3 region has the DNA TGTGCCAGCAGTTTATCCCCAGGGGGCTACGAGCAGTACTTC.

The V and J genes are TRBV7-3 and TRBJ2-7; 10 bases are a match to TRBD2. The CDR3 has 13 residues. CDR1 SGHTA and CDR2 FQGTGA come from the germline V gene. The junction had 7 bases not matched to a gene; V was cut back by 7 bases and J by 7 bases. The DNA for the CDR3 is TGTGCCAGCAACAGCGGGGGGGCCGAGGAGCAGTACTTC. Its translation is CASNSGGAEEQYF.

The rearrangement uses TRBV27 and TRBJ1-5; 10 bases fit TRBD1. Germline assignment: CDR1 MNHEY and CDR2 SMNVEV (reference sequence). This CDR3 is 16 amino acids long. V lost 2 bases, J lost 3 bases, and 4 bases stayed unmatched. The DNA of the CDR3 is TGTGCCAGCAGTTTAGGGGGACAGGGGTCCAATCAGCCCCAGCATTTT. Residues: CASSLGGQGSNQPQHF.

J is TRBJ1-1 and V is TRBV5-1; no clear D. CDR3 length: 13 residues. Trimming pared 3 bases from V and 2 bases from J, leaving 8 bases between. Germline V CDR1 and CDR2: SGHRS, YFSETQ. As DNA, the CDR3 is TGCGCCAGCAGCTGGGGAGTTAACACTGAAGCTTTCTTT. Amino acid sequence: CASSWGVNTEAFF.